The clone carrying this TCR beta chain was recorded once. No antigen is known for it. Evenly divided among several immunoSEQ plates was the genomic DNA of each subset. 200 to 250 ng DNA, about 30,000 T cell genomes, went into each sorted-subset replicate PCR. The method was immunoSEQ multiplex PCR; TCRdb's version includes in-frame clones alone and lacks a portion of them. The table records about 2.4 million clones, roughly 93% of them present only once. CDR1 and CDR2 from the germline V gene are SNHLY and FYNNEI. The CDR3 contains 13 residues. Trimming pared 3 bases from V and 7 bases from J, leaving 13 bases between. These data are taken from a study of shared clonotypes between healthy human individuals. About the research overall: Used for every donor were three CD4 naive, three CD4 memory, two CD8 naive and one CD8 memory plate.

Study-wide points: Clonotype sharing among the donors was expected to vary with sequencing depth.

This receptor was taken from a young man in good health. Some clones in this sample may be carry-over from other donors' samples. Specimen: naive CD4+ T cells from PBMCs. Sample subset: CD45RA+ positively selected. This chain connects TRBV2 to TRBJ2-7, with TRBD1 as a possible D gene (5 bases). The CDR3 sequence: CASSDQGSREQYF. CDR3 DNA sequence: TGTGCCAGCAGTGACCAGGGTTCGCGGGAGCAGTACTTC.